The rows below give T cell receptor beta chains drawn from one sample of a study of T cells in Graves' hyperthyroidism and ophthalmopathy. TCRdb passed the multiplex PCR reads through MiXCR, listing each CDR3 protein once. The sample has around 600,000 distinct CDR3 sequences, 12% to 15% seen once. Material for sequencing was blood. These receptors were obtained from a woman aged 18-29 years with Graves' ophthalmopathy. Each CDR3 is given with its conserved first and last residue. A D gene is named only where the DNA matches it firmly. Size is stated for part of the rows, as once, few or many counts, or as a class when the clone is expanded.

size: many; J: TRBJ2-7; D: -; V: TRBV28; DNA: TGTGCCAGCAGCCCCCGGGACACCTGGAGGGCCGGGCAGTACTTC; CDR3: CASSPRDTWRAGQYF
size: -; J: TRBJ1-2; D: -; V: TRBV29-1; DNA: TGCAGCGTTGGTACAGGGTATATGCATGGCTACACCTTC; CDR3: CSVGTGYMHGYTF
size: few; J: TRBJ2-5; D: -; V: TRBV5-6; DNA: TGTGCCAGCAGCTTGGCCGGGTCAAGCCCTGTACAAGAGACCCAGTACTTC; CDR3: CASSLAGSSPVQETQYF
size: -; J: TRBJ1-5; D: -; V: TRBV4-1; DNA: TGCGCCAGCAGCCAAAGGGTCGGGGCAAGCAATCAGCCCCAGCATTTT; CDR3: CASSQRVGASNQPQHF
size: many; J: TRBJ2-1; D: -; V: TRBV27; DNA: TGTGCCAGCAGTTTGGAAGGGTTCTCCTACAATGAGCAGTTCTTC; CDR3: CASSLEGFSYNEQFF
size: many; J: TRBJ2-4; D: TRBD1; V: TRBV19; DNA: TGTGCCAGTGGGGGACAGGGGGCCAAAAACATTCAGTACTTC; CDR3: CASGGQGAKNIQYF
size: few; J: TRBJ1-5; D: TRBD1; V: TRBV19; DNA: TGTGCCAGTAGCAAGACAGGGTATAGCAATCAGCCCCAGCATTTT; CDR3: CASSKTGYSNQPQHF
size: many; J: TRBJ2-7; D: -; V: TRBV15; DNA: TGTGCCACCAGCAGAGTGGGGGGAGCCTACGAGCAGTACTTC; CDR3: CATSRVGGAYEQYF
size: few; J: TRBJ2-2; D: -; V: TRBV7-2; DNA: TGTGCCAGCAGCTTACAACGGGACGCCGGGGAGCTGTTTTTT; CDR3: CASSLQRDAGELFF
size: few; J: TRBJ2-1; D: TRBD2; V: TRBV9; DNA: TGTGCCAGCAGCGTCCTAGCGGGGCGGGACAATGAGCAGTTCTTC; CDR3: CASSVLAGRDNEQFF
size: many; J: TRBJ2-2; D: -; V: TRBV6-2/TRBV6-3; DNA: TGTGCCAGCAGTAGTAGCGGAGCGAACACCGGGGAGCTGTTTTTT; CDR3: CASSSSGANTGELFF
size: -; J: TRBJ2-3; D: TRBD1; V: TRBV7-3; DNA: TGTGCCAGCAGCTGGGGACAGGGGGCAGTTGCGCAGTATTTT; CDR3: CASSWGQGAVAQYF
size: few; J: TRBJ1-5; D: TRBD1; V: TRBV19; DNA: TGTGCCAGTAGGAGACAGGGCGGGGATCAGCCCCAGCATTTT; CDR3: CASRRQGGDQPQHF
size: many; J: TRBJ2-7; D: -; V: TRBV12-3/TRBV12-4; DNA: TGTGCCAGCCGGACGGGTCGAAGTGACTACGAGCAGTACTTC; CDR3: CASRTGRSDYEQYF
size: many; J: TRBJ1-5; D: -; V: TRBV2; DNA: TGTGCCAGCAGTCGACAATTTCAGCCCCAGCATTTT; CDR3: CASSRQFQPQHF
size: many; J: TRBJ2-7; D: -; V: TRBV29-1; DNA: TGCAGCGTTGAAGGAACCTCCTACGAGCAGTACTTC; CDR3: CSVEGTSYEQYF
size: few; J: TRBJ2-1; D: TRBD2; V: TRBV12-3/TRBV12-4; DNA: TGTGCCAGCAGCCGTCGGGCTAGCGGGAGTGGGAATGAGCAGTTCTTC; CDR3: CASSRRASGSGNEQFF
size: -; J: TRBJ1-3; D: -; V: TRBV5-1; DNA: TGCGCCAGCAGCTTTACGGGGTTTCTTGGAAACACCATATATTTT; CDR3: CASSFTGFLGNTIYF
size: -; J: TRBJ2-4; D: TRBD1; V: TRBV7-9; DNA: TGTGCCAGCAGCGCCCCGGGACAGGTAGCCAAAAACATTCAGTACTTC; CDR3: CASSAPGQVAKNIQYF
size: few; J: TRBJ1-4; D: -; V: TRBV7-9; DNA: TGTGCCAGCAGCTTAGGGAGTAGGCGGGCCACTAATGAAAAACTGTTTTTT; CDR3: CASSLGSRRATNEKLFF
size: many; J: TRBJ2-5; D: TRBD1; V: TRBV20-1; DNA: TGCAGTGCTAGCCAACTGGGACAGGCCCAAGAGACCCAGTACTTC; CDR3: CSASQLGQAQETQYF
size: many; J: TRBJ2-1; D: -; V: TRBV7-3; DNA: TGTGCCAGCAGCTTAAGTGGGAAATACAATGAGCAGTTCTTC; CDR3: CASSLSGKYNEQFF
size: many; J: TRBJ2-7; D: -; V: TRBV28; DNA: TGTGCCAGCAGTTCTCCGACAGGCCCCTACGAGCAGTACTTC; CDR3: CASSSPTGPYEQYF
size: -; J: TRBJ2-7; D: TRBD1; V: TRBV19; DNA: TGTGCCAGTAGTATCTTCCACAGGGGGCGCACCTACGAGCAGTACTTC; CDR3: CASSIFHRGRTYEQYF
size: many; J: TRBJ2-1; D: TRBD2; V: TRBV28; DNA: TGTGCCAGCAGTTTCGACGGGAGGGGAAGGAATGAGCAGTTCTTC; CDR3: CASSFDGRGRNEQFF
size: many; J: TRBJ1-2; D: TRBD1; V: TRBV27; DNA: TGTGCCAGCAGTTTAGGTGGGACAGGGAGGTATGGCTACACCTTC; CDR3: CASSLGGTGRYGYTF
size: -; J: TRBJ2-4; D: -; V: TRBV7-9; DNA: TGTGCCAGCAGCTTAGGTGGTTTGACTGTACAAAACATTCAGTACTTC; CDR3: CASSLGGLTVQNIQYF
size: many; J: TRBJ2-1; D: TRBD2; V: TRBV20-1; DNA: TGCAGTGCTTCCCATAGCGGGAGAGGGTCCTACAATGAGCAGTTCTTC; CDR3: CSASHSGRGSYNEQFF
size: -; J: TRBJ2-3; D: TRBD2; V: TRBV20-1; DNA: TGCAGTGCTCCCCACCGACTAGCGGGAGTCTGGGGCACAGATACGCAGTATTTT; CDR3: CSAPHRLAGVWGTDTQYF
size: many; J: TRBJ1-5; D: -; V: TRBV6-6; DNA: TGTGCCAGCAGTTACTCCTACACTAGCAATCAGCCCCAGCATTTT; CDR3: CASSYSYTSNQPQHF
size: many; J: TRBJ2-4; D: TRBD1; V: TRBV6-1; DNA: TGTGCCAGCAGACCTCAGGGGGCTGGGGCCAAAAACATTCAGTACTTC; CDR3: CASRPQGAGAKNIQYF
size: few; J: TRBJ2-1; D: TRBD2; V: TRBV6-5; DNA: TGTGCCAGCAGTTATTGGACTAGCGGGAGGGGGAATGAGCAGTTCTTC; CDR3: CASSYWTSGRGNEQFF
size: -; J: TRBJ2-2; D: TRBD1; V: TRBV24-1; DNA: TGTGCCACACGGGACAGAAGTAACACCGGGGAGCTGTTTTTT; CDR3: CATRDRSNTGELFF
size: -; J: TRBJ1-1; D: -; V: TRBV4-2; DNA: TGTGCCAGCAGCCAAGATCAAGGGGACACTGAAGCTTTCTTT; CDR3: CASSQDQGDTEAFF
size: many; J: TRBJ2-1; D: TRBD2; V: TRBV27; DNA: TGTGCCAGCAGTCTCCTGGCTCTAGCGGGAGTCTACAATGAGCAGTTCTTC; CDR3: CASSLLALAGVYNEQFF
size: many; J: TRBJ1-1; D: -; V: TRBV30; DNA: TGTGCCTGCATGAACACTGAAGCTTTCTTT; CDR3: CACMNTEAFF
size: -; J: TRBJ2-6; D: -; V: TRBV11-3; DNA: TGTGCCAGCAGCCCCCTCCAAAGGACTAGGGGGTCTGGGGCCAACGTCCTGACTTTC; CDR3: CASSPLQRTRGSGANVLTF
size: many; J: TRBJ2-1; D: -; V: TRBV30; DNA: TGTGCCTGGACCTCGGACTCCTCAATGCCGCAGTTCTTC; CDR3: CAWTSDSSMPQFF
size: few; J: TRBJ2-5; D: TRBD1; V: TRBV3-1; DNA: TGTGCCAGCTCACCAAACTCCCCTGGGACAGGTTTGATTGAGACCCAGTACTTC; CDR3: CASSPNSPGTGLIETQYF
size: -; J: TRBJ2-7; D: -; V: TRBV29-1; DNA: TGCAGCGCCCGTGAGCCCTCCTACGAGCAGTACTTC; CDR3: CSAREPSYEQYF
size: few; J: TRBJ2-7; D: TRBD1; V: TRBV11-3; DNA: TGTGCCAGCAAAGCCACACCTAATTTGGACAGGTCCTACGAGCAGTACTTC; CDR3: CASKATPNLDRSYEQYF
size: many; J: TRBJ2-3; D: TRBD2; V: TRBV10-3; DNA: TGTGCCATCAGTCTAGCGGGAGCCCCAGATACGCAGTATTTT; CDR3: CAISLAGAPDTQYF
size: -; J: TRBJ1-4; D: TRBD1; V: TRBV4-3; DNA: TGCGCCAGCAGCCAAGATGCCGGGACAGGGAACGAAAAACTGTTTTTT; CDR3: CASSQDAGTGNEKLFF
size: few; J: TRBJ2-4; D: -; V: TRBV18; DNA: TGTGCCAGCTCCGGTTTAGGAGCCAAAAACATTCAGTACTTC; CDR3: CASSGLGAKNIQYF
size: many; J: TRBJ2-7; D: TRBD1; V: TRBV19; DNA: TGTGCCAGTAGTTTTGGACAGGGGGTCTACGAGCAGTACTTC; CDR3: CASSFGQGVYEQYF
size: many; J: TRBJ1-1; D: -; V: TRBV6-1; DNA: TGTGCCAGCAGTCCGGGGATTTGGGACACTGAAGCTTTCTTT; CDR3: CASSPGIWDTEAFF
size: many; J: TRBJ2-7; D: TRBD2; V: TRBV12-3/TRBV12-4; DNA: TGTGCCAGCAGTTTATCGGGTCTAGCGGGCTACTACGAGCAGTACTTC; CDR3: CASSLSGLAGYYEQYF